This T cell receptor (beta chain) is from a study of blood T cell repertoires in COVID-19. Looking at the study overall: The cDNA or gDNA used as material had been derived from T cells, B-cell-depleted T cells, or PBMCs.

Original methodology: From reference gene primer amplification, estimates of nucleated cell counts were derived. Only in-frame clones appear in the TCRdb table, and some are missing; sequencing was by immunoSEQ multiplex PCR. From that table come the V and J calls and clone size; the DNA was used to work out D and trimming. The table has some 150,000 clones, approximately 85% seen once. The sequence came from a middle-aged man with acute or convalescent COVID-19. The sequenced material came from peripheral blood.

In DNA, the CDR3 is TGTGCCAGCAGCTCCCGGGGAGTGAACACTGAAGCTTTCTTT. It codes for CASSSRGVNTEAFF. The rearrangement links TRBV7-2 to TRBJ1-1; D gene unclear. Trimming took off 4 bases at V and 0 bases at J, with 9 bases between the two ends. The CDR3 is made up of 14 amino acids. Germline CDR1 reads SGHTA; CDR2 reads FQGNSA. Combining the CDR3 with reference TRBV7-2 and TRBJ1-1 gives the whole variable domain GAGVSQSPSNKVTEKGKDVELRCDPISGHTALYWYRQSLGQGLEFLIYFQGNSAPDKSGLPSDRFSAERTGGSVSTLTIQRTQQEDSAVYLCASSSRGVNTEAFFGQGTRLTVV.